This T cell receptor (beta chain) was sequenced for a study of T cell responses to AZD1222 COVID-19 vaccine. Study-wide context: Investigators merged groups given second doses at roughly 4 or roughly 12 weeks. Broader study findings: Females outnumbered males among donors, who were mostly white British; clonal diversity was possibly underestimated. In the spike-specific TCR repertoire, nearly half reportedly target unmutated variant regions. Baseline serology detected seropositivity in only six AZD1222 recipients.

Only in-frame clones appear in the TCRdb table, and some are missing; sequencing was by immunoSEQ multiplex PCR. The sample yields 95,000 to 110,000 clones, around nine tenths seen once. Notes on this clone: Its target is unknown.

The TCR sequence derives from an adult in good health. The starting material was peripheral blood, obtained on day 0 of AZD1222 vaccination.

The CDR3 region has the DNA TGTGCCAGTAGTATAGACCTTTCGGGTGCTAACTATGGCTACACCTTC. It encodes CASSIDLSGANYGYTF. The chain has TRBV19 and TRBJ1-2; D uncertain. CDR1 is LNHDA, CDR2 SQIVND, per germline (reference sequence). The CDR3 has 16 residues. The germline V and J ends were trimmed by 0 bases and 0 bases, with 11 bases remaining between them.